The entry below describes one T cell receptor beta chain. The sample belongs to a study of blood T cell repertoires in COVID-19. About the study: Sites across the United States, Italy and Spain contributed samples from acute and convalescent COVID-19. T cells, B-cell-depleted T cells, or PBMCs provided the cDNA or gDNA that served as material.

The CDR3 length is 13 residues. CDR1 and CDR2 from the germline V gene are SGHAT and FQNNGV. The V gene lost 0 bases and the J gene lost 3 bases, with 5 bases spanning the gap. Per the original methods: Reference gene primer amplification gave estimated nucleated cell counts. Measured with immunoSEQ multiplex PCR; TCRdb has only the in-frame clones, and not every one. The V and J calls and clone size are taken from that table; D and trimming were inferred from the DNA. The data show 120,000 to 150,000 clones, with 65% to 90% seen just once and less than 3% held by the top ten. The receptor's source is a man aged 45-65 years with acute or convalescent COVID-19. This chain links TRBV11-2 with TRBJ1-2; D is uncertain. Input material: peripheral blood. As DNA, the CDR3 is TGTGCCAGCAGCTTAGAGGCCGACTATGGCTACACCTTC. It encodes CASSLEADYGYTF.